This T cell receptor (beta chain) emerged from a study of shared clonotypes between healthy human individuals. Points from the study as a whole: The authors sampled blood alone, and tissue repertoires likely differ. Clonotype sharing among donors, it was expected, would be affected by sequencing depth.

Looked up from germline, CDR1 is SEHNR and CDR2 is FQNEAQ (reference sequence). Deletions cut 5 bases from V and 2 bases from J, with 15 bases between. CDR3 length: 15 residues. Deep was the level used in running the assay. Repertoires were generated with immunoSEQ multiplex PCR, while TCRdb's copy carries only in-frame clones and drops some. This sample carries a few million clones, around 90% of them seen once, and the ten largest clones take roughly 0.15%. Of note for this clone: The antigen remains undetermined. Other DNA sequences in the sample encode the same CDR3.

This chain connects TRBV7-9 to TRBJ2-5; D is perhaps TRBD2 (7 bases). The TCR comes from a man between 18 and 35 years old in good health. The specimen was naive CD4+ T cells sorted from blood. Subset: CD45RA+ positively selected. The CDR3 sequence is CASSPGGRVQETQYF. The CDR3, as DNA: TGTGCCAGCAGCCCCGGGGGGCGGGTACAAGAGACCCAGTACTTC.